This is a list of T cell receptor beta chains from one sample in a study of blood T cell repertoires in COVID-19. Using immunoSEQ multiplex PCR, the repertoire was profiled, and TCRdb retains in-frame clones only, with some absent. Altogether under 500,000 clones are present, roughly nine tenths being singletons, with the ten largest covering about 2%. Material for sequencing was PBMCs or T cells enriched from blood (not recorded which). The receptor set was obtained from a woman aged 18-30 years with acute COVID-19. The CDR3 runs from the conserved cysteine through the conserved F or W. The order of the fields is D gene, V gene, clone size, J gene, CDR3 DNA, CDR3 protein. D genes are given only for firm matches. Expanded clones get a size class; other rows say once, few or many, or leave the size out.

>NA|TRBV28|NA|TRBJ2-5
TGTGCCAGCAGTTTATGGAACAGGGAGACCCAGTACTTC
CASSLWNRETQYF
>TRBD1|TRBV5-4|once|TRBJ2-7
TGTGCCAGCAGCTTGCGAGGGGGCCACGAGCAGTACTTC
CASSLRGGHEQYF
>NA|TRBV5-1|NA|TRBJ2-5
TGCGCCAGTTCGGGGGAGACCCAGTACTTC
CASSGETQYF
>TRBD2|TRBV7-2|NA|TRBJ2-7
TGTGCCAGCAGTCTAGCGGGGGGGCCCTCCTACGAGCAGTACTTC
CASSLAGGPSYEQYF
>TRBD1|TRBV5-5|NA|TRBJ2-7
TGTGCCAGCAGCTTGTCTCACGGACAGGGGATCTACGAGCAGTACTTC
CASSLSHGQGIYEQYF
>NA|TRBV2|NA|TRBJ1-1
TGTGCCAGCACCCCGAGGGAAGTCGTGAGGAACACTGAAGCTTTCTTT
CASTPREVVRNTEAFF
>TRBD1|TRBV5-1|NA|TRBJ1-5
TGCGCCAGCAGCTTGAGAGGGGGCGATCTCCAGCCCCAGCATTTT
CASSLRGGDLQPQHF
>NA|TRBV9|NA|TRBJ2-7
TGTGCCAGCAGCTCAGGCCCTAGCGCAGGGGAGCAGTACTTC
CASSSGPSAGEQYF
>TRBD2|TRBV10-3|NA|TRBJ2-7
TGTGCCATCAGTGAGTCGTTCCTAGCGGGAGCCTACGAGCAGTACTTC
CAISESFLAGAYEQYF
>NA|TRBV27|few|TRBJ2-7
TGTGCCAGCAGTTTACACCTAGGAAACTACGAGCAGTACTTC
CASSLHLGNYEQYF
>TRBD1|TRBV13|NA|TRBJ1-2
TGTGCCAGCAGCTTATACGGACAGGGGGCTCGTCGATATGGCTACACCTTC
CASSLYGQGARRYGYTF
>TRBD2|TRBV25-1|NA|TRBJ2-5
TGTGCCAGCAGTGAATGGGGCGGGGGGGACCAAGAGACCCAGTACTTC
CASSEWGGGDQETQYF
>NA|TRBV19|few|TRBJ2-3
TGTGCCAGCGGACTGGACTTATCCACAGATACGCAGTATTTT
CASGLDLSTDTQYF
>NA|TRBV25-1|NA|TRBJ1-1
TGTGCCAGCAGTCGAAGGAGCACTGAAGCTTTCTTT
CASSRRSTEAFF
>TRBD1|TRBV19|NA|TRBJ2-7
TGTGCCAGTAGTATGAGGGGCCAAGGGGGCAAGAACGAGCAGTACTTC
CASSMRGQGGKNEQYF